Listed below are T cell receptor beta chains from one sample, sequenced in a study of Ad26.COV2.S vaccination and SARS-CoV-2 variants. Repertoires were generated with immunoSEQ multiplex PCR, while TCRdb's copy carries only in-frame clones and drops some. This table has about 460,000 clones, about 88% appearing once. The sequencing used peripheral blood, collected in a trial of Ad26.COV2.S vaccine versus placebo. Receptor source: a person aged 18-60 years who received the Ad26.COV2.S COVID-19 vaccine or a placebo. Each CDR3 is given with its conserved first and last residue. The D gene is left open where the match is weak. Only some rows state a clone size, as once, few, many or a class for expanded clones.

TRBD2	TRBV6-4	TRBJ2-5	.	CASRLTSAETQYF	TGTGCCAGCAGGCTCACTAGCGCGGAGACCCAGTACTTC
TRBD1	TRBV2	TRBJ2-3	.	CASKARQGTWGDTQYF	TGTGCCAGCAAGGCGAGACAGGGTACTTGGGGAGATACGCAGTATTTT
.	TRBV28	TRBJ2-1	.	CASSLVWDYEQFF	TGTGCCAGCAGTTTGGTCTGGGACTATGAGCAGTTCTTC
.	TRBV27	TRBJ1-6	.	CASSFLRVDSPLHF	TGTGCCAGCAGTTTTCTACGTGTAGATTCACCCCTCCACTTT
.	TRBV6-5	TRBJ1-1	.	CASSYSWGMGTEAFF	TGTGCCAGCAGTTACTCGTGGGGGATGGGCACTGAAGCTTTCTTT
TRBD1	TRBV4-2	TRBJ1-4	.	CASSPGTVGLNEKLFF	TGTGCCAGCAGCCCGGGGACAGTGGGTCTGAATGAAAAACTGTTTTTT
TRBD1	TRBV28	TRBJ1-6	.	CASTRDRDNSPLHF	TGTGCCAGCACCAGGGACAGAGATAATTCACCCCTCCACTTT
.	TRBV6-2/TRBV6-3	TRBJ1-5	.	CASSYSSGPRPQHF	TGTGCCAGCAGTTACTCCTCAGGGCCCCGGCCCCAGCATTTT
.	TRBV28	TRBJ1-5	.	CASSSPQPQHF	TGTGCCAGCAGTTCACCTCAGCCCCAGCATTTT
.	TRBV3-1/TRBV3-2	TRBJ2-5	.	CASSQDHPQTPLQETQYF	TGTGCCAGCAGCCAAGACCATCCTCAGACACCGCTCCAAGAGACCCAGTACTTC
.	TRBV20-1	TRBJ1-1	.	CSASWRGKNTEAFF	TGCAGTGCTAGTTGGCGGGGGAAGAACACTGAAGCTTTCTTT
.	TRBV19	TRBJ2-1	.	CASSITGANEQFF	TGTGCCAGTAGTATTACCGGGGCCAATGAGCAGTTCTTC
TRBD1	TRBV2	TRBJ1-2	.	CASSARTGGYGYTF	TGTGCCAGCAGTGCTCGGACAGGGGGCTATGGCTACACCTTC
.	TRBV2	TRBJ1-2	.	CASRPQGIGGGYTF	TGTGCCAGCAGGCCCCAGGGAATCGGCGGTGGCTACACCTTC
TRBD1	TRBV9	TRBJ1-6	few	CASSVAEGQGQTPLHF	TGTGCCAGCAGCGTAGCTGAGGGACAGGGGCAAACACCCCTCCACTTT
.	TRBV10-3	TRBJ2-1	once	CAIQTDIPHRDGHEQFF	TGTGCCATCCAAACAGACATACCCCACAGGGATGGGCATGAGCAGTTCTTC
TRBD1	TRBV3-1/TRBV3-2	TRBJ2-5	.	CASSPTGGETQYF	TGTGCCAGCAGCCCGACAGGGGGAGAGACCCAGTACTTC
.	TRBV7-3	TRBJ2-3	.	CASSPGGRGSTDTQYF	TGTGCCAGCAGCCCCGGGGGACGGGGGAGCACAGATACGCAGTATTTT
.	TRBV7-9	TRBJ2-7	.	CASSLAHYEQYF	TGTGCCAGCAGCTTAGCCCACTACGAGCAGTACTTC
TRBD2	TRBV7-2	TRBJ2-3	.	CASSRVAGGREQYF	TGTGCCAGCAGCCGCGTAGCGGGGGGGCGTGAGCAGTATTTT
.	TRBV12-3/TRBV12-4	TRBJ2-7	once	CASSRKGSSEQYF	TGTGCCAGCAGCCGAAAGGGGAGTTCGGAGCAGTACTTC
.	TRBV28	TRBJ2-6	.	CASGPPGPGANVLTF	TGTGCCAGCGGCCCCCCGGGTCCTGGGGCCAACGTCCTGACTTTC
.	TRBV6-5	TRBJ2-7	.	CASSYLRGPTYEQYF	TGTGCCAGCAGTTACCTCAGGGGCCCTACCTACGAGCAGTACTTC
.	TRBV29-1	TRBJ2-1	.	CSVEDHTSRSSNEQFF	TGCAGCGTTGAAGACCATACTAGCAGGTCAAGCAATGAGCAGTTCTTC
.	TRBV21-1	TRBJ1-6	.	CASSKDYSLLGQDLSPLHF	TGTGCCAGCAGCAAAGATTATAGCCTCTTAGGCCAGGACCTTTCACCCCTCCACTTT
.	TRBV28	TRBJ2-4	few	CASSGPSRGLNIQYF	TGTGCCAGCAGTGGACCCTCGAGGGGACTAAACATTCAGTACTTC
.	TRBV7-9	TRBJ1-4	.	CASSLARGNINEKLFF	TGTGCCAGCAGCTTAGCCCGGGGGAACATTAATGAAAAACTGTTTTTT
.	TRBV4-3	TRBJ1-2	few	CASSQVAGVNYGYTF	TGCGCCAGCAGCCAAGTAGCTGGGGTCAACTATGGCTACACCTTC
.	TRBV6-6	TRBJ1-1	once	CASRDPGVRTEAFF	TGTGCCAGCAGAGACCCAGGGGTTCGGACTGAAGCTTTCTTT
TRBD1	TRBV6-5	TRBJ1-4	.	CASSRQGLTNEKLFF	TGTGCCAGCAGTCGACAGGGTTTAACTAATGAAAAACTGTTTTTT